The 19 T cell receptor beta chains presented below share a single source sample, sequenced in a study of blood T cell repertoires in COVID-19. The repertoire was sequenced with immunoSEQ multiplex PCR; TCRdb's copy has only in-frame clones and lacks some. The data hold over 70,000 clones, with roughly 82% observed a single time. Specimen: peripheral blood. These receptors all stem from a man aged 60-69 years with acute or convalescent COVID-19.

The chain uses TRBV6-5 and TRBJ2-7; a possible D gene is TRBD1 (5 bases). Between the trimmed V and J ends, which lost 0 bases and 0 bases, there was a span of 12 bases. Germline V gene data show CDR1 as MNHEY and CDR2 as SVGAGI. This CDR3 has 16 amino acids. This CDR3 reads CASSYSLEDSSYEQYF. In nucleotides, the CDR3 is TGTGCCAGCAGTTACTCTTTGGAAGACAGCTCCTACGAGCAGTACTTC.

The CDR3 loop is CASSTTGSGANVLTF. The CDR3 coding sequence is TGTGCCAGCAGCACGACAGGGTCTGGGGCCAACGTCCTGACTTTC. The V and J genes are TRBV7-2 and TRBJ2-6; 7 nucleotides match TRBD1. The CDR3 contains 15 residues. V lost 5 bases, J lost 1 base, and 2 bases stayed unmatched. Germline CDR1 and CDR2: SGHTA and FQGNSA.

This chain joins TRBV5-8 and TRBJ2-3; 7 nucleotides agree with TRBD2. The V segment lost 4 bases and the J segment 6 bases; nucleotides outside the gene matches: 17. This CDR3 is built from 17 residues. The germline CDR1 and CDR2 sequences are SGHTS and YDEGEE. For the CDR3, the DNA is TGTGCCAGCAGCCCCGGAGGACTAGTGGTTTGGACGGATACGCAGTATTTT. Protein product: CASSPGGLVVWTDTQYF.

The V call is TRBV18, the J call TRBJ1-4; TRBD1 aligns across 7 bases. V dropped 6 bases and J dropped 6; count of bases not matched to a gene: 10. This CDR3 has 15 residues. CDR1 is KGHSH, CDR2 LQKENI, per germline. CDR3 amino acids: CASSGRTGSDEKLFF. CDR3 sequence (DNA): TGTGCCAGCTCGGGTCGGACAGGATCTGATGAAAAACTGTTTTTT.

The chain links TRBV7-2 to TRBJ2-7; weak D call: TRBD1 (6 bases). This CDR3 spans 15 amino acids. Germline CDR1 SGHTA, CDR2 FQGNSA. V shed 4 bases and J shed 5 bases, with 18 bases lying between them. DNA for the CDR3: TGTGCCAGCAGCTACCAACAGGGTTTGGGAAACGAGCAGTACTTC. Protein product: CASSYQQGLGNEQYF.

This clone has more than one count but fewer than ten. The rearrangement joins TRBV28 to TRBJ1-6; D unclear. Germline V gives CDR1 MDHEN, CDR2 SYDVKM. This CDR3 comprises 16 residues. Deletions cut 7 bases from V and 7 bases from J, with 20 bases between. CDR3 in amino acids: CASTSPRGGTNSPLHF. The CDR3, as DNA: TGTGCCAGCACCTCCCCTCGTGGCGGCACGAATTCACCCCTCCACTTT.

The V and J genes are TRBV18 and TRBJ2-7, with D uncertain. The V end was cut by 2 bases, the J end by 5 bases, with 7 bases between. The CDR3 is 12 amino acids. CDR1 and CDR2 (germline): KGHSH, LQKENI. The chain's CDR3 is CASSPNRDEQYF. DNA of the CDR3: TGTGCCAGCTCACCAAATCGAGACGAGCAGTACTTC. Complete variable domain (other parts from reference TRBV18 and TRBJ2-7): NAGVMQNPRHLVRRRGQEARLRCSPMKGHSHVYWYRQLPEEGLKFMVYLQKENIIDESGMPKERFSAEFPKEGPSILRIQQVVRGDSAAYFCASSPNRDEQYFGPGTRLTVT.

The gene calls are TRBV25-1 and TRBJ2-2, with 11 bases fitting TRBD1. The germline V gene has CDR1 MGHDK and CDR2 SYGVNS. The CDR3 spans 16 residues. V gave up 6 bases and J gave up 3 bases; unmatched junction bases: 6. CDR3 nucleotide sequence: TGTGCCAGCAGGGATCCGGGACAGGGGGACACCGGGGAGCTGTTTTTT. Amino acids: CASRDPGQGDTGELFF.

This chain connects TRBV28 to TRBJ2-2; 7 bases are shared with TRBD2. CDR3 length: 16 amino acids. V lost 6 bases to trimming and J lost 4 bases; unmatched junction nucleotides: 11. CDR1 MDHEN and CDR2 SYDVKM come from the germline V gene. CDR3 DNA sequence: TGTGCCAGCAGCCCCGGGGCGGGAGCTCCCACCGGGGAGCTGTTTTTT. It codes for CASSPGAGAPTGELFF.

This sequence joins TRBV19 and TRBJ1-2; 10 bases fit TRBD1. The CDR3 has 16 amino acids. Per the germline V gene, CDR1 is LNHDA and CDR2 is SQIVND (reference sequence). The V gene end was trimmed by 5 bases and the J gene end by 4 bases; junction bases not matched to a gene: 10. The CDR3 is CASSPTGTGDSYGYTF. CDR3 bases: TGTGCCAGTAGTCCCACCGGGACAGGGGACTCCTATGGCTACACCTTC.

The chain combines TRBV5-1 with TRBJ2-3, with a possible D match to TRBD2 (6 bases). The germline gives CDR1 SGHRS, CDR2 YFSETQ. This CDR3 is 14 amino acids long. Trimming shortened V by 0 bases and J by 1 base, and 6 bases separated the two germline ends. This CDR3 reads CASSLAGGTDTQYF. The CDR3 region has the DNA TGCGCCAGCAGCTTGGCGGGGGGCACAGATACGCAGTATTTT.

The rearrangement uses TRBV18 and TRBJ1-6; D remains unclear. This CDR3 is built from 14 residues. The V end lost 0 bases, the J end lost 10 bases, and 10 bases lay between the germline ends. Germline loops: CDR1 KGHSH, CDR2 LQKENI. The CDR3 loop reads CASSPPAVYSPLHF. CDR3 nucleotides: TGTGCCAGCTCACCACCGGCCGTTTACTCACCCCTCCACTTT.

This sequence joins TRBV10-3 and TRBJ2-7, with D perhaps TRBD1 (7 bases). V lost 6 bases, J lost 2 bases, and 14 bases lay in between. CDR1 and CDR2 from the germline V gene are ENHRY and SYGVKD. The CDR3 has 14 residues. The CDR3 DNA sequence: TGTGCCATCAGCCGGGGGACAGATACCTACGAGCAGTACTTC. Protein sequence: CAISRGTDTYEQYF.

The V gene is TRBV10-3, the J gene TRBJ2-1; D is perhaps TRBD2 (7 bases). The CDR3 is made up of 13 amino acids. The V and J ends lost 6 bases and 7 bases respectively, with 13 bases between them. CDR1 is ENHRY and CDR2 is SYGVKD in the germline V gene. CDR3: CAIRGGGENEQFF. CDR3 DNA: TGTGCCATCAGGGGAGGGGGAGAAAATGAGCAGTTCTTC.

The rearrangement joins TRBV7-8 to TRBJ1-1; perhaps TRBD1 as D (5 bases). V shed 7 bases and J shed 5 bases, with 11 bases lying between them. The CDR3 length is 12 residues. Germline CDR1 reads SGHVS; CDR2 reads FQNEAQ. CDR3 sequence reads: CASNQGNTEAFF. In DNA, the CDR3 is TGTGCCAGCAACCAGGGAAATACTGAAGCTTTCTTT.

The chain has TRBV11-2 and TRBJ1-2, with D possibly matching TRBD1 (5 bases). The CDR3 contains 13 residues. Germline CDR1 is SGHAT and CDR2 is FQNNGV. V was cut by 3 bases and J by 3 bases, with 8 bases left in between. DNA of the CDR3: TGTGCCAGCAGCTTGGGGGGGGACTATGGCTACACCTTC. As protein: CASSLGGDYGYTF.

J is TRBJ2-3 and V is TRBV4-3; 8 bases align to TRBD1. J gave up 5 bases and V 2 bases, and 6 bases lay outside the gene matches. Germline V gene sequence: CDR1 LGHNA, CDR2 YSLEER. The CDR3 contains 15 residues. As DNA, the CDR3 is TGCGCCAGCAGCCAACAGGGGGCATTTGTAGATACGCAGTATTTT. Translating gives CASSQQGAFVDTQYF.

This clone was seen just once. The chain joins TRBV19 to TRBJ2-5, with TRBD1 identical over 8 bases. The CDR3 covers 15 residues. Germline assignment: CDR1 LNHDA and CDR2 SQIVND (reference sequence). V lost 6 bases to trimming and J lost 5 bases; unmatched junction nucleotides: 11. CDR3 DNA sequence: TGTGCCAGTAGCACCGGGACAGGATTAGCGGAGACCCAGTACTTC. The encoded protein is CASSTGTGLAETQYF. The full variable domain, rest sourced from reference TRBV19 and TRBJ2-5, is DGGITQSPKYLFRKEGQNVTLSCEQNLNHDAMYWYRQDPGQGLRLIYYSQIVNDFQKGDIAEGYSVSREKKESFPLTVTSAQKNPTAFYLCASSTGTGLAETQYFGPGTRLLVL.

This clone was observed once. The rearrangement joins TRBV27 to TRBJ1-4, with 7 bases fitting TRBD1. This CDR3 spans 13 amino acids. Germline V lookup: CDR1 MNHEY, CDR2 SMNVEV (reference sequence). V lost 5 bases, J lost 7 bases, and 4 bases stayed unmatched. CDR3 loop: CASSHTGVEKLFF. The DNA of the CDR3 is TGTGCCAGCAGTCACACAGGGGTTGAAAAACTGTTTTTT.